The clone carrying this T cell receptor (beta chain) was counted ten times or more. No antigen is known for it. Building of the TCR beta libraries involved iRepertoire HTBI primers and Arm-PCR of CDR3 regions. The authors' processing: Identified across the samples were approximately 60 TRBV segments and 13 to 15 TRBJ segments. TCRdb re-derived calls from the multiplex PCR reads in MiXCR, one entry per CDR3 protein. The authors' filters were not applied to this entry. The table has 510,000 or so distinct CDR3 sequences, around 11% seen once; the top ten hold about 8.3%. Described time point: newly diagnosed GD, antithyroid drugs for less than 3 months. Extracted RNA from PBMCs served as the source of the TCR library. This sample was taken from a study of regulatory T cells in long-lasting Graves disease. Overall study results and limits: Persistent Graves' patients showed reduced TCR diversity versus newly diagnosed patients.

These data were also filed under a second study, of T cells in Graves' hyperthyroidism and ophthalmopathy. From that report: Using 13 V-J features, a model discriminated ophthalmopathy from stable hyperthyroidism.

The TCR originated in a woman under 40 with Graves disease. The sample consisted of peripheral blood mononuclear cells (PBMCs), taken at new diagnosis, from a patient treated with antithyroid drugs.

CDR3 in amino acids: CASSDGTRVRGGYGYTF. The CDR3, as DNA: TGTGCCAGCAGTGACGGGACACGCGTACGTGGGGGCTATGGCTACACCTTC. This chain uses TRBV2 with TRBJ1-2; weak D call: TRBD1 (6 bases). Trimming cost V 3 bases and J 4 bases, with 21 bases left between them. Germline CDR1 reads SNHLY; CDR2 reads FYNNEI. CDR3 length equals 17 residues.